Following are 27 T cell receptor beta chains from one sample sequenced in a study of shared clonotypes between healthy human individuals. Profiled with immunoSEQ multiplex PCR; TCRdb holds only in-frame clones, not every one. The data hold more than 2,000,000 clones, with roughly nine tenths observed a single time. The sample consisted of naive CD4+ T cells sorted from blood. As for subset: CD45RA+ positively selected. The receptors shown here come from a man between 18 and 29 years old in good health.

V and J are TRBV10-3 and TRBJ1-2; D not resolved. CDR1 is ENHRY and CDR2 is SYGVKD in the germline V gene. V gave up 0 bases and J gave up 8 bases, with 13 bases separating them. The CDR3 loop spans 14 amino acids. The CDR3 region has the DNA TGTGCCATCAGTGAGTCGAGGGAGCACGGAGGCTACACCTTC. Its protein is CAISESREHGGYTF.

This chain joins TRBV28 and TRBJ1-1; 7 bases fit TRBD1. The CDR3 length is 15 residues. Germline CDR1 is MDHEN and CDR2 is SYDVKM. V shed 2 bases, J shed 4 bases, and the junction held 7 bases outside the gene matches. CDR3: CASSLIGTVGTEAFF. CDR3 DNA sequence: TGTGCCAGCAGTTTAATAGGGACAGTCGGCACTGAAGCTTTCTTT.

In its sample, this clone was seen a few times. This rearrangement joins TRBV10-3 to TRBJ1-5; tentatively, D is TRBD1 (6 bases). The CDR3 contains 15 residues. Trimming took 4 bases from V and 3 from J, leaving 13 bases between them. Germline loops: CDR1 ENHRY, CDR2 SYGVKD. The CDR3 loop reads CAISAGHQINQPQHF. The CDR3 DNA is TGTGCCATCAGTGCGGGACATCAAATCAATCAGCCCCAGCATTTT.

This clone has a single count. This chain joins TRBV2 and TRBJ1-1; D call uncertain. Between the trimmed V and J ends, which lost 1 base and 0 bases, there was a span of 9 bases. From germline, CDR1 is SNHLY and CDR2 FYNNEI. The CDR3 is 15 residues long. Here the CDR3 DNA reads TGTGCCAGCAGTGAAGAACCGGCGTTGAACACTGAAGCTTTCTTT. Translation gives CASSEEPALNTEAFF.

The table lists this clone with a few counts. The chain recombines TRBV4-1 with TRBJ1-4; D uncertain. This CDR3 is built from 13 residues. V gave up 8 bases and J gave up 1 base, with 8 bases separating them. Germline V gene sequence: CDR1 MGHRA, CDR2 YSYEKL. As DNA, the CDR3 is TGCGCCAGCCACGGGGAAACTAATGAAAAACTGTTTTTT. Translation: CASHGETNEKLFF.

Details on this clone: Other DNA sequences in this sample translate to the same CDR3. This chain joins TRBV30 and TRBJ2-7, with TRBD2 matching 9 bases. Trimming removed 3 bases from V and 1 base from J; junction bases left unmatched: 1. Germline lookup yields CDR1 GTSNPN and CDR2 SVGIG (reference sequence). This CDR3 spans 13 amino acids. The chain's CDR3 is CAWRLAGSYEQYF. CDR3 sequence (DNA): TGTGCCTGGAGACTAGCGGGTTCCTACGAGCAGTACTTC. The full variable domain, rest sourced from reference TRBV30 and TRBJ2-7, is SQTIHQWPATLVQPVGSPLSLECTVEGTSNPNLYWYRQAAGRGLQLLFYSVGIGQISSEVPQNLSASRPQDRQFILSSKKLLLSDSGFYLCAWRLAGSYEQYFGPGTRLTVT.

As for this clone: Other DNA sequences of this sample code for an identical CDR3. The rearrangement links TRBV19 to TRBJ2-5, with 8 bases aligning to TRBD2. This CDR3 has 15 amino acids. Germline loops: CDR1 LNHDA, CDR2 SQIVND (reference sequence). The V segment lost 4 bases and the J segment 1 base; nucleotides outside the gene matches: 5. Here the CDR3 reads CASSTGTSGQETQYF. The CDR3 bases are TGTGCCAGTAGTACCGGTACTAGCGGCCAAGAGACCCAGTACTTC.

This chain joins TRBV7-9 and TRBJ2-5, with D tentatively TRBD1 or TRBD2 (7 bases each). This CDR3 comprises 16 residues. The V and J ends lost 2 bases and 4 bases respectively, with 17 bases between them. CDR1 and CDR2 (germline): SEHNR, FQNEAQ (reference sequence). DNA for the CDR3: TGTGCCAGCAGCTTATCTGGGGAGGGGGCGAGAGAGACCCAGTACTTC. This translates into CASSLSGEGARETQYF.

The CDR3 spells CASSPPSGNTIYF. The CDR3 nucleotides are TGTGCCAGCAGCCCGCCGTCTGGAAACACCATATATTTT. The chain has TRBV5-4 and TRBJ1-3; D ambiguous. The CDR3 is 13 residues long. The ends were cut back, 4 bases at V and 1 base at J, with 6 bases in the middle. Germline values: CDR1 SGHNT, CDR2 YYREEE (reference sequence).

The rearrangement joins TRBV6-5 to TRBJ2-7; 9 nucleotides match TRBD1. The germline V gene encodes CDR1 MNHEY and CDR2 SVGAGI. CDR3 length equals 14 residues. The ends lost 4 bases at V and 2 bases at J; junction bases unmatched: 3. CDR3 residues: CASSFGTGTYEQYF. Here the CDR3 DNA reads TGTGCCAGCAGTTTCGGGACAGGGACCTACGAGCAGTACTTC.

The chain joins TRBV4-1 to TRBJ1-2, with 8 bases that match TRBD1. Looked up from germline, CDR1 is MGHRA and CDR2 is YSYEKL. The V segment lost 0 bases and the J segment 0 bases; nucleotides outside the gene matches: 9. The CDR3 covers 18 residues. CDR3 sequence: CASSQDEQGVRANYGYTF. The CDR3 DNA reads TGCGCCAGCAGCCAAGACGAACAGGGGGTTCGAGCTAACTATGGCTACACCTTC.

The rearrangement joins TRBV28 to TRBJ2-7; D is ambiguous. The CDR3 extends over 12 amino acids. Germline V gene sequence: CDR1 MDHEN, CDR2 SYDVKM. Trimming shortened V by 7 bases and J by 3 bases, and 10 bases separated the two germline ends. In nucleotides, the CDR3 is TGTGCCAGCACCTCTGTTGGCTACGAGCAGTACTTC. It is translated as CASTSVGYEQYF. Drawing the rest from reference TRBV28 and TRBJ2-7, the complete variable domain is DVKVTQSSRYLVKRTGEKVFLECVQDMDHENMFWYRQDPGLGLRLIYFSYDVKMKEKGDIPEGYSVSREKKERFSLILESASTNQTSMYLCASTSVGYEQYFGPGTRLTVT.

This chain links TRBV11-3 with TRBJ2-7; the D is unclear. V was clipped by 8 bases and J by 0 bases, with 14 bases between them. In germline, CDR1 is SGHNT, CDR2 YENEEA. The CDR3 has 14 residues. CDR3 loop: CASPGRLSSYEQYF. CDR3 sequence (DNA): TGTGCCAGCCCTGGACGGCTTAGCTCCTACGAGCAGTACTTC.

The chain uses TRBV30 and TRBJ1-6; D is uncertain. Looked up from germline, CDR1 is GTSNPN and CDR2 is SVGIG (reference sequence). The CDR3 spans 16 residues. V was cut by 2 bases and J by 3 bases, with 14 bases left in between. As DNA, the CDR3 is TGTGCCTGGAGTCCCTTTACACTCCTCTATAATTCACCCCTCCACTTT. It encodes CAWSPFTLLYNSPLHF.

This clone turned up a few times. The CDR3 DNA follows: TGTGCCATCAGCCCAGGGACAGGGGATGATCAGCCCCAGCATTTT. This translates into CAISPGTGDDQPQHF. The rearrangement links TRBV10-3 to TRBJ1-5; 10 bases are shared with TRBD1. V lost 6 bases and J lost 5; bases outside the gene matches: 7. The germline CDR1 and CDR2 sequences are ENHRY and SYGVKD. CDR3 length equals 15 residues.

This chain connects TRBV10-3 to TRBJ1-6, with D unclear. CDR3 size: 13 residues. The germline V gene encodes CDR1 ENHRY and CDR2 SYGVKD. V was shortened by 0 bases and J by 14 bases, with 11 bases between the two germline ends. This CDR3 reads CAISESLSRALHF. The CDR3 DNA follows: TGTGCCATCAGTGAGTCCCTCTCCCGGGCCCTCCACTTT.

V gene TRBV6-6 combines with J gene TRBJ2-6; 8 nucleotides agree with TRBD1. The CDR3 contains 15 residues. Germline CDR1 reads MNHNY; CDR2 reads SVGAGI (reference sequence). The ends lost 5 bases at V and 3 bases at J; junction bases unmatched: 3. The CDR3 nucleotides are TGTGCCAGCAGTCTACAGGGGGTTGGGGCCAACGTCCTGACTTTC. Its translation is CASSLQGVGANVLTF.

This chain links TRBV2 with TRBJ2-2, with a weak D call TRBD1 (6 bases). V was trimmed by 8 bases and J by 4 bases, leaving 14 bases between them. This CDR3 has 14 residues. Looked up from germline, CDR1 is SNHLY and CDR2 is FYNNEI. The CDR3 bases are TGTGCCAGCCGCCCGGGACATCCCACCGGGGAGCTGTTTTTT. Translated, it gives CASRPGHPTGELFF.

On this clone: The identical CDR3 is also encoded by other nucleotide sequences in the sample. The chain links TRBV2 to TRBJ1-1; D gene unclear. The V end lost 7 bases, the J end lost 0 bases, and 3 bases lay between the germline ends. Germline CDR1 SNHLY, CDR2 FYNNEI. This CDR3 comprises 11 residues. The CDR3 here is CASKLNTEAFF. DNA of the CDR3: TGTGCCAGCAAGCTGAACACTGAAGCTTTCTTT.

In regard to this clone: Other DNA sequences from this sample encode an identical CDR3 as well. The chain couples TRBV10-1 to TRBJ2-5, with D uncertain. This CDR3 region has 12 residues. Germline loops: CDR1 WNHNN, CDR2 SYGVQD (reference sequence). Trimming shortened V by 0 bases and J by 5 bases, and 4 bases separated the two germline ends. The CDR3 DNA reads as TGCGCCAGCAGTGAGTCCGGGGAGACCCAGTACTTC. This gives the protein CASSESGETQYF.

This clone has only one observation. The chain employs TRBV28 and TRBJ1-1; TRBD1 aligns across 8 bases. Germline CDR1 MDHEN, CDR2 SYDVKM. After removal of 7 bases from V and 5 bases from J, the junction contained 9 bases not matched to a gene. The CDR3 sequence is 14 residues long. For the CDR3, the DNA is TGTGCCAGCACCCAGGGGGCCTTCGGAACTGAAGCTTTCTTT. Its translation: CASTQGAFGTEAFF. Based on the CDR3 plus reference TRBV28 and TRBJ1-1, the full variable domain is DVKVTQSSRYLVKRTGEKVFLECVQDMDHENMFWYRQDPGLGLRLIYFSYDVKMKEKGDIPEGYSVSREKKERFSLILESASTNQTSMYLCASTQGAFGTEAFFGQGTRLTVV.

The chain uses TRBV15 and TRBJ2-3; D possibly corresponds to TRBD2 (7 bases). V dropped 0 bases and J dropped 0 bases, with 19 bases sitting between them. Germline-derived CDR1 and CDR2 are LNHNV and YYDKDF (reference sequence). CDR3 length: 19 residues. The chain's CDR3 is CATSRDYLGRGVSTDTQYF. The CDR3 DNA follows: TGTGCCACCAGCAGAGATTATCTGGGGAGGGGGGTAAGCACAGATACGCAGTATTTT.

The chain combines TRBV4-2 with TRBJ1-2; maybe TRBD1 (6 bases). Germline V gene lookup returns CDR1 LGHNA and CDR2 YNFKEQ. The V and J ends lost 4 bases and 0 bases respectively, with 15 bases between them. CDR3 size: 16 residues. The CDR3 DNA reads TGTGCCAGCAGCCCTGATCTACAGGGATCTAACTATGGCTACACCTTC. This gives the protein CASSPDLQGSNYGYTF.

This chain connects TRBV6-6 to TRBJ2-2; the D call may be TRBD1 or TRBD2 (5 bases each). V was cut by 6 bases and J by 3 bases, with 17 bases left in between. In germline, CDR1 is MNHNY, CDR2 SVGAGI (reference sequence). The CDR3 spans 16 residues. The DNA of the CDR3 is TGTGCCAGCAGATCCCCGGGACCGCGAGACACCGGGGAGCTGTTTTTT. This encodes CASRSPGPRDTGELFF.

In regard to this clone: The same CDR3 also results from other DNA sequences found in this sample. The chain links TRBV7-2 to TRBJ2-7; the D is unclear. CDR3 length equals 14 residues. Trimming cost V 0 bases and J 0 bases, with 6 bases left between them. The germline CDR1 and CDR2 sequences are SGHTA and FQGNSA. The CDR3 spells CASSLAQSSYEQYF. The CDR3 DNA is TGTGCCAGCAGCTTAGCACAAAGCTCCTACGAGCAGTACTTC.

As regards this clone: Other DNA sequences from this sample encode an identical CDR3 as well. The chain is built from TRBV5-4 and TRBJ1-1; D is uncertain. Trimming took 0 bases from V and 1 from J, leaving 4 bases between them. Germline V gene data show CDR1 as SGHNT and CDR2 as YYREEE (reference sequence). The CDR3 is 13 amino acids. The CDR3 spells CASSLEQNTEAFF. Here the CDR3 DNA reads TGTGCCAGCAGCTTGGAGCAGAACACTGAAGCTTTCTTT.

The V gene is TRBV4-1, the J gene TRBJ2-5; no definite D call. In germline, CDR1 is MGHRA, CDR2 YSYEKL. V was cut by 0 bases and J by 1 base, with 15 bases left in between. The CDR3 totals 17 residues. DNA for the CDR3: TGCGCCAGCAGCCAAGATCCCCCCGGTAACAGCCAAGAGACCCAGTACTTC. It is translated as CASSQDPPGNSQETQYF.